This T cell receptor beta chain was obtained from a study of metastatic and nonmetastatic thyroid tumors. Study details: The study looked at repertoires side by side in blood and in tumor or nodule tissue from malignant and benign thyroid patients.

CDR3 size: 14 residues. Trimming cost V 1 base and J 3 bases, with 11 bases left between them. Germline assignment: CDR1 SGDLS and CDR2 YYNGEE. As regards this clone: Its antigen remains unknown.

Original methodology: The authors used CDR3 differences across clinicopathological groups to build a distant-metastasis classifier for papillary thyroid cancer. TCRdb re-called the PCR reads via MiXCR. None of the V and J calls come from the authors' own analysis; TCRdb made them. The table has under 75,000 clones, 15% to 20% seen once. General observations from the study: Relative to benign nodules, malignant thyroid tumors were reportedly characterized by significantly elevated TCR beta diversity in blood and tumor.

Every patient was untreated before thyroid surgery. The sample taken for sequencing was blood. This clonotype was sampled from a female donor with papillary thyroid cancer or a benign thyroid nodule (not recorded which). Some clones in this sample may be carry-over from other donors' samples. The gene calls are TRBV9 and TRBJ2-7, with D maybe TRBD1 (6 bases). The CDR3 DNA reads TGTGCCAGCAGCGTATTAGAAGGGGGCTACGAGCAGTACTTC. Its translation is CASSVLEGGYEQYF. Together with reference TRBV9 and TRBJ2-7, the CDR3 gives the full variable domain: DSGVTQTPKHLITATGQRVTLRCSPRSGDLSVYWYQQSLDQGLQFLIQYYNGEERAKGNILERFSAQQFPDLHSELNLSSLELGDSALYFCASSVLEGGYEQYFGPGTRLTVT.